The entry that follows covers one TCR beta chain sequence. Its matching antigen is unknown. This sample stems from a study of cytomegalovirus exposure and HLA in healthy donors. Study results and caveats: There were reportedly fewer N-insertions in an Asian-associated ancestry cluster than the roughly 680-donor mean, in a later analysis. Within an earlier analysis, most TCR beta V segments proved productive either about 90% or about 30% of the time.

The PCR contained 60 Vbeta and 13 Jbeta primers. This table comes from immunoSEQ multiplex PCR, and its TCRdb copy is limited to in-frame clones, with some not included. In the table there are over 100,000 clones, about 70% of which are singletons. The sequence was obtained from a man aged 30 to 45 in good health and CMV-seropositive. The specimen was PBMCs.

CDR3 sequence (DNA): TGTGCCAGTAGTACGGGGACTAGCGGGGGTGGCGATACGCAGTATTTT. Encoded protein: CASSTGTSGGGDTQYF. The chain carries TRBV19 and TRBJ2-3; TRBD2 agrees at 14 bases. The germline V gene has CDR1 LNHDA and CDR2 SQIVND (reference sequence). With 4 bases clipped from V and 6 bases from J, the junction kept 6 bases outside the gene matches. The CDR3 contains 16 residues.